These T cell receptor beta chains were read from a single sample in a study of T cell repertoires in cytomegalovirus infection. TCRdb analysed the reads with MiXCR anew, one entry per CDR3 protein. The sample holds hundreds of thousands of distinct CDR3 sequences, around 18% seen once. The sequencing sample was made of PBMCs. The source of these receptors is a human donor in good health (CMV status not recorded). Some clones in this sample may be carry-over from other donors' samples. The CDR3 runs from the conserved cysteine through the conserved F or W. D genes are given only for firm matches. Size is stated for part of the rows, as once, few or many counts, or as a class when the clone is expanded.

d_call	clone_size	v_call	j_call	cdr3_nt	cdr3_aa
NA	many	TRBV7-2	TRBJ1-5	TGTGCCAGCAGCCTCAAGACTTCCAATCAGCCCCAGCATTTT	CASSLKTSNQPQHF
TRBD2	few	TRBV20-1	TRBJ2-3	TGCAGTGCCAATCTAGCGGGAGGGTACACAGATACGCAGTATTTT	CSANLAGGYTDTQYF
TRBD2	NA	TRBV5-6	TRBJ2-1	TGTGCCAGCAGCAGAACTAGCGGGAACCACAATGAGCAGTTCTTC	CASSRTSGNHNEQFF
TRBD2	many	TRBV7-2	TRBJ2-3	TGTGCCAGCAGCGCACTACTAGCGGGAGGGCCCGGTACGCAGTATTTT	CASSALLAGGPGTQYF
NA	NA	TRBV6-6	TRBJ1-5	TGTGCCAGCACCAACAGGCAGGCGCATCTGCCCCAGCATTTT	CASTNRQAHLPQHF
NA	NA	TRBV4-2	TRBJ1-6	TGTGCCAGCAGCCAATCGAGGTGGGCACCCCTCCACTTT	CASSQSRWAPLHF
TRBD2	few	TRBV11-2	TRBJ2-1	TGTGCCAGCAGCCAATTAGCGGGGAGGAGTGAGCAGTTCTTC	CASSQLAGRSEQFF
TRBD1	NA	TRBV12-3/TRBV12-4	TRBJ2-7	TGTGCCAGCAGTTCTCGGGACAGGAGCTCCTACGAGCAGTACTTC	CASSSRDRSSYEQYF
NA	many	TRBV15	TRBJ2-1	TGTGCCACCAGCAGAGATCGGGGCGGGACTGAGCAGTTCTTC	CATSRDRGGTEQFF
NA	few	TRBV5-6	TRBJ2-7	TGTGCCAGCAGCTTGGGTCAAACAGGGGAGCAGTACTTC	CASSLGQTGEQYF
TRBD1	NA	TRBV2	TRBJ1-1	TGTGCCAGCACCGAACGGGACAGACTCATGGTCTTT	CASTERDRLMVF
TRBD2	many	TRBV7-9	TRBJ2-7	TGTGCCAGCCTCGGGACTAGCGGGACCGAGCAGTACTTC	CASLGTSGTEQYF
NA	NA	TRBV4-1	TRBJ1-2	TGCGCCAGCAGCCAAGATCGGAGGGCGCTATATGGCTACACCTTC	CASSQDRRALYGYTF
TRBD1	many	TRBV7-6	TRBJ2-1	TGTGCCAGCAGTCCAGACAGGGGGCGCTTTGATGAGCAGTTCTTC	CASSPDRGRFDEQFF
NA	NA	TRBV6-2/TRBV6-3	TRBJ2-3	TGTGCCAGCAGTTACGGCGGTGGTCCTACAGATACGCAGTATTTT	CASSYGGGPTDTQYF
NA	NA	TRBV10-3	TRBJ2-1	TGTGCCATCAGTGGCGGAACCAGTAATGAGCAGTTCTTC	CAISGGTSNEQFF
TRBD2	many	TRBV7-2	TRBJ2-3	TGTGCCAGCAGCTCCTGGCTAGCGGGAGGGCCGGGGGCAGATACGCAGTATTTT	CASSSWLAGGPGADTQYF
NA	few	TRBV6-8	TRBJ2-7	TGTGCCAGCAGTAATTTACGCCGGGGGGCCTCCTACGAGCAGTACTTC	CASSNLRRGASYEQYF
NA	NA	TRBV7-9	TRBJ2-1	TGTGCCAGCAGACATGGAGGGGCGTACAATGAGCAGTTCTTC	CASRHGGAYNEQFF
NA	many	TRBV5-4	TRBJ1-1	TGTGCCAGCAGCTTGGGCGGCAGGCCTGAAGCTTTCTTT	CASSLGGRPEAFF